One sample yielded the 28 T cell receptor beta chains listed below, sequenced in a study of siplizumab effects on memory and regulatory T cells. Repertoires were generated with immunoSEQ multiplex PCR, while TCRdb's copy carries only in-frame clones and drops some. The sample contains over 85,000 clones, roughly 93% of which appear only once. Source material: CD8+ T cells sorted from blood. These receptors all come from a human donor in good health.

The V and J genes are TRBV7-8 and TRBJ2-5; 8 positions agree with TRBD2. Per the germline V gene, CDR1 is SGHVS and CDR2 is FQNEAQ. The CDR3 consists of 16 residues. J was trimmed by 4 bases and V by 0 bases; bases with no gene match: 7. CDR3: CASSLARGSGAETQYF. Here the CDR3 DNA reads TGTGCCAGCAGCTTAGCGCGCGGTAGCGGGGCAGAGACCCAGTACTTC.

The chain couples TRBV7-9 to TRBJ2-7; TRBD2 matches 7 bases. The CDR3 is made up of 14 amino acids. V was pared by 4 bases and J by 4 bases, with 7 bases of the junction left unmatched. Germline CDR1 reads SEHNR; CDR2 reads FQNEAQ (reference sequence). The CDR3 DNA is TGTGCCAGCAGCTCACTCCAGGGAGGGTACGAGCAGTACTTC. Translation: CASSSLQGGYEQYF.

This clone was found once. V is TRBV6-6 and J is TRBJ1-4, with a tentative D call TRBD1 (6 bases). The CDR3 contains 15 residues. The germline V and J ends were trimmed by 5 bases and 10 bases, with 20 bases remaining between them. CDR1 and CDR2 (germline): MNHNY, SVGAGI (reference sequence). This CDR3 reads CASSQQGRVGGKLFF. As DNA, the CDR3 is TGTGCCAGCAGTCAACAGGGCAGGGTTGGTGGAAAACTGTTTTTT.

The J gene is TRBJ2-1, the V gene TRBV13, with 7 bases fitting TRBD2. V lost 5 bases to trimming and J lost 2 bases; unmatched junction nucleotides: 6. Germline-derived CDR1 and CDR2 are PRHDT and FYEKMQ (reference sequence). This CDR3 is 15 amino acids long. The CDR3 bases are TGTGCCAGCAGCCCTTGGGGGGGTGCCTACAATGAGCAGTTCTTC. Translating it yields CASSPWGGAYNEQFF.

The chain's CDR3 is CASSPRGSYNEQFF. The CDR3 nucleotides are TGTGCCAGCAGCCCCCGGGGGTCCTACAATGAGCAGTTCTTC. The chain combines TRBV9 with TRBJ2-1; a possible D gene is TRBD2 (6 bases). Trimming took 4 bases from V and 1 from J, leaving 9 bases between them. CDR1 and CDR2 (germline): SGDLS, YYNGEE. CDR3 length: 14 residues.

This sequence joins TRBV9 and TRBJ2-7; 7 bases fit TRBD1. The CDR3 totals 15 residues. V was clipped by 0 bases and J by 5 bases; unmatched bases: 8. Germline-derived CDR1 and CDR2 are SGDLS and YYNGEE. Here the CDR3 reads CASSVEGRGYDEQYF. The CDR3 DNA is TGTGCCAGCAGCGTAGAGGGCAGGGGGTACGACGAGCAGTACTTC.

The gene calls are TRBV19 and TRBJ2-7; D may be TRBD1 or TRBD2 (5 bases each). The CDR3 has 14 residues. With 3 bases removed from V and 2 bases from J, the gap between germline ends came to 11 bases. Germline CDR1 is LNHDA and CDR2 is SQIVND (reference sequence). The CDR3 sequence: CASSIEGIPYEQYF. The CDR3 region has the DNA TGTGCCAGTAGTATCGAGGGGATCCCCTACGAGCAGTACTTC.

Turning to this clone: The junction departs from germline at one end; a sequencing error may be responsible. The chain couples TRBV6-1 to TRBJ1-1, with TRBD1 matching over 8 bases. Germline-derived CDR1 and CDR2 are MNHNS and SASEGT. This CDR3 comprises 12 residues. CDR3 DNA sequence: TGTGCCGGCAGGGGGCTAGGTACTGAAGCTTTCTTT. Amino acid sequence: CAGRGLGTEAFF.

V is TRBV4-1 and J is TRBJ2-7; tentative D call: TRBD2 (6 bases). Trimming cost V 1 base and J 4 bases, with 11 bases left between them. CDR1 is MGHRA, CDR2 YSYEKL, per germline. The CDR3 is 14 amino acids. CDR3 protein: CASSQAGDQYEQYF. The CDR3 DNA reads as TGCGCCAGCAGCCAAGCGGGGGACCAGTACGAGCAGTACTTC.

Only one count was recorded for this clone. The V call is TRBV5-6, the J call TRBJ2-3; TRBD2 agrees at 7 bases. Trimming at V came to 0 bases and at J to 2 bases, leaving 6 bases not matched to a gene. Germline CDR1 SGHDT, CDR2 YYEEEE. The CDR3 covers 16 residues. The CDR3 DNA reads TGTGCCAGCAGCTTGGGGGAGGGGAGACCCACAGATACGCAGTATTTT. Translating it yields CASSLGEGRPTDTQYF. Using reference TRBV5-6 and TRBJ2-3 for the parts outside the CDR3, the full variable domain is DAGVTQSPTHLIKTRGQQVTLRCSPKSGHDTVSWYQQALGQGPQFIFQYYEEEERQRGNFPDRFSGHQFPNYSSELNVNALLLGDSALYLCASSLGEGRPTDTQYFGPGTRLTVL.

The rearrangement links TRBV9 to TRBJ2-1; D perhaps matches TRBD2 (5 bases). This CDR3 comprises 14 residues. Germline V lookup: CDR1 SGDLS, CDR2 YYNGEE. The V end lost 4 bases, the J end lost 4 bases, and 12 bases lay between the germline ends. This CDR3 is CASSPRSGYNEQFF. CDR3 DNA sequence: TGTGCCAGCAGCCCTCGATCGGGATACAATGAGCAGTTCTTC.

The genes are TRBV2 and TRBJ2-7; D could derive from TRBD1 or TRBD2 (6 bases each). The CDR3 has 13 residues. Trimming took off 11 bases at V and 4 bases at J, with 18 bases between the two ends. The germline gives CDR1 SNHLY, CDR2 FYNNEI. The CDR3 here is CAGLRGRRYEQYF. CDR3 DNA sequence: TGTGCCGGCTTACGGGGGCGCCGGTACGAGCAGTACTTC.

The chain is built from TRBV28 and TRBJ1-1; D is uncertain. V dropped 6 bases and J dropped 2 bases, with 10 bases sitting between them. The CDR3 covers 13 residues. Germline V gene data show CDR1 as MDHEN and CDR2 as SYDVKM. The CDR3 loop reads CASSLGRNTEAFF. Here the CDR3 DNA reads TGTGCCAGCAGCCTCGGACGAAACACTGAAGCTTTCTTT.

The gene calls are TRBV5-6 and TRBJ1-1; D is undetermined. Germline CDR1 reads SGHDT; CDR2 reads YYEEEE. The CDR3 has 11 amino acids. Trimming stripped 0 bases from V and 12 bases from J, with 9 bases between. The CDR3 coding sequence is TGTGCCAGCAGCTTGGCCATGAGTACTTTCTTT. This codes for CASSLAMSTFF.

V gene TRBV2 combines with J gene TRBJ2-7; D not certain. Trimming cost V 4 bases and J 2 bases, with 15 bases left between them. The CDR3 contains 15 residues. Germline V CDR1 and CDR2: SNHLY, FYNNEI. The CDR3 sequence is CASSVPGTETYEQYF. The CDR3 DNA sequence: TGTGCCAGCAGTGTCCCCGGAACCGAAACCTACGAGCAGTACTTC. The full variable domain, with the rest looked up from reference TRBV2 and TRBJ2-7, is EPEVTQTPSHQVTQMGQEVILRCVPISNHLYFYWYRQILGQKVEFLVSFYNNEISEKSEIFDDQFSVERPDGSNFTLKIRSTKLEDSAMYFCASSVPGTETYEQYFGPGTRLTVT.

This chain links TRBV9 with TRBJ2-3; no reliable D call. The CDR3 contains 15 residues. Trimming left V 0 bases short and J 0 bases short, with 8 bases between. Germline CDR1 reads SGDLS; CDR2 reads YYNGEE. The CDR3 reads CASSVGRASTDTQYF. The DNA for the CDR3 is TGTGCCAGCAGCGTAGGAAGGGCTAGCACAGATACGCAGTATTTT.

The CDR3 DNA sequence: TGCGCCAGCGGCGACAGGGGAGGAGAGCAGTACTTC. This translates into CASGDRGGEQYF. The rearrangement joins TRBV5-1 to TRBJ2-7, with 8 bases identical to TRBD1. This CDR3 comprises 12 residues. V lost 7 bases to trimming and J lost 7 bases; unmatched junction nucleotides: 7. Germline CDR1 and CDR2: SGHRS and YFSETQ.

The CDR3 protein is CASSLALGRSVAETQYF. The CDR3 DNA reads as TGTGCCAGCAGCTTAGCGCTCGGGAGGTCGGTCGCAGAGACCCAGTACTTC. The V and J genes are TRBV7-2 and TRBJ2-5, with 7 bases lining up with TRBD2. The CDR3 covers 17 residues. The V and J ends lost 0 bases and 4 bases, in that order; junction bases with no gene match: 11. The germline gives CDR1 SGHTA, CDR2 FQGNSA.

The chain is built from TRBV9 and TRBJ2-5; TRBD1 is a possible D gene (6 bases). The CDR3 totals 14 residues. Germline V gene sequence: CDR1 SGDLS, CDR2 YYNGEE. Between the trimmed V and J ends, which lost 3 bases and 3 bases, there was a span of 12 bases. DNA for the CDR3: TGTGCCAGCAGCGCCCAGGGGAGTGAAGAGACCCAGTACTTC. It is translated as CASSAQGSEETQYF.

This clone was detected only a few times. The CDR3 loop reads CASSGIGFKDTEAFF. CDR3 nucleotide sequence: TGTGCCAGTAGCGGTATAGGGTTCAAGGACACTGAAGCTTTCTTT. The gene calls are TRBV27 and TRBJ1-1; D not certain. Trimming shortened V by 9 bases and J by 3 bases, and 20 bases separated the two germline ends. The germline CDR1 and CDR2 sequences are MNHEY and SMNVEV (reference sequence). This CDR3 is built from 15 residues.

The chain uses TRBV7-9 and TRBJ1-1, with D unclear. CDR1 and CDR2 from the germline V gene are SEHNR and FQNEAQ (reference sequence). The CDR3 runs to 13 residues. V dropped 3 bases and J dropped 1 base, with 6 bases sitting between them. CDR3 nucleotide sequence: TGTGCCAGCAGCTTTGTGGGGAACACTGAAGCTTTCTTT. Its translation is CASSFVGNTEAFF.

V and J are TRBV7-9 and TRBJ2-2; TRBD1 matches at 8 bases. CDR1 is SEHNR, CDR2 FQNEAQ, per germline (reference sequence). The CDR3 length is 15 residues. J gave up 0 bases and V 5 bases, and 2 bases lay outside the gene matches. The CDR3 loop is CASSRDRPNTGELFF. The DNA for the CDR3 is TGTGCCAGCAGCCGGGACAGGCCGAACACCGGGGAGCTGTTTTTT.

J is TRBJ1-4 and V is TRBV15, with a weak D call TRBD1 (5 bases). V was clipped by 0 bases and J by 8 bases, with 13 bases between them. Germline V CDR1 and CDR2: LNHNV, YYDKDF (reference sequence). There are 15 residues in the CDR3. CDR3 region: CATSREMGRGEKLFF. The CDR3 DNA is TGTGCCACCAGCAGAGAGATGGGTCGGGGGGAAAAACTGTTTTTT.

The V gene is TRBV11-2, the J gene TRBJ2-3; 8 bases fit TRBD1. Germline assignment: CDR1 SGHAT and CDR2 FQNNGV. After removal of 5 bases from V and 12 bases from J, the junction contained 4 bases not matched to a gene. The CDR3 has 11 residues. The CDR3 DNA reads TGTGCCAGCAGCCCCGGACAGGGACAGTATTTT. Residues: CASSPGQGQYF.

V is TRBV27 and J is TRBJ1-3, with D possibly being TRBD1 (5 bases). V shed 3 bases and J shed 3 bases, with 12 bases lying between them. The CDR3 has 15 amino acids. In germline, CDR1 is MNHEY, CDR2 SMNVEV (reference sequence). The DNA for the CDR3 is TGTGCCAGCAGTTTGTCAGGGAGTGTTGGAAACACCATATATTTT. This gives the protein CASSLSGSVGNTIYF.

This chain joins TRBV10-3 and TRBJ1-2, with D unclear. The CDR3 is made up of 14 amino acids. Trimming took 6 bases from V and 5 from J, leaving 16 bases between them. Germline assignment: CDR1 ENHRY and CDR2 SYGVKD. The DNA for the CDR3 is TGTGCCATCAGCCCTAACTTGGACCCTTATGGCTACACCTTC. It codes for CAISPNLDPYGYTF.

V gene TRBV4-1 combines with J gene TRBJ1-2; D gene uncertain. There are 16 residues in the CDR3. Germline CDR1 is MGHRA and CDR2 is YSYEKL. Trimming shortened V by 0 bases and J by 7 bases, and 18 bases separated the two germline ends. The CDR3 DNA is TGCGCCAGCAGCCAAGAAGAAGGACTAGGAGGATTTGGCTACACCTTC. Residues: CASSQEEGLGGFGYTF.

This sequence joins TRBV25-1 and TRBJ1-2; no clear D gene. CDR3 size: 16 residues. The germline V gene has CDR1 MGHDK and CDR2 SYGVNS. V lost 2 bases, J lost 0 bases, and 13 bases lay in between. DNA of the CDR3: TGTGCCAGCAGTGAAAGGGATGGCCATGCTAACTATGGCTACACCTTC. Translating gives CASSERDGHANYGYTF.